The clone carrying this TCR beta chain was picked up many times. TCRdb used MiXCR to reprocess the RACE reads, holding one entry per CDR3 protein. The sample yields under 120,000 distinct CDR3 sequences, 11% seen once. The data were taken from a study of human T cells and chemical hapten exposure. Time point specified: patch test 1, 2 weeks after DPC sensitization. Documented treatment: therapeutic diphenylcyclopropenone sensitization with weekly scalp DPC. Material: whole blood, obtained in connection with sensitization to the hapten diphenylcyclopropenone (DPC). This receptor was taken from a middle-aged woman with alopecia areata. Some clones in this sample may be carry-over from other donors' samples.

The CDR3 sequence is CASSRPYNEQFF. In nucleotides, the CDR3 is TGTGCCAGCAGCAGACCCTACAATGAGCAGTTCTTC. The V gene is TRBV6-6, the J gene TRBJ2-1; no definite D call. Germline values: CDR1 MNHNY, CDR2 SVGAGI (reference sequence). V lost 6 bases and J 2 bases, leaving 5 bases between the germline ends. CDR3 length equals 12 residues.